This T cell receptor (beta chain) comes out of a study of OX40 agonist ivuxolimab in advanced cancers. The study in broad terms: Ivuxolimab was an agonistic, fully human IgG2 monoclonal antibody directed against OX40 (CD134), a costimulatory receptor. A male proportion of roughly 80% and a mean age of approximately 61 years, ranging from roughly 23 to 90, were recorded for the dose-escalation cohort. The paper reports the monotherapy dose-escalation portion (N of about 52 patients) of the phase I ivuxolimab trial. Intravenous ivuxolimab was administered to patients every 2 weeks at six dose levels: 0.01, 0.1, 0.3, 1.5, 3 and 10 mg/kg. Prior anti-PD-1, anti-PD-L1 or anti-CTLA-4 therapy was permitted, and checkpoint inhibitors had been received by under 50% of dose-escalation patients. Partial responses were achieved by three dose-escalation patients, of whom one had hepatocellular carcinoma and two had cutaneous melanoma. Among the approximately 50 dose-escalation patients, 19 had hepatocellular carcinoma, approximately 15 melanoma, 9 renal cell carcinoma and 9 head and neck cancer. The point of sequencing TCRbeta in the periphery was to test whether ivuxolimab changed TCR sequence diversity and drove clonal T-cell expansion.

Genomic DNA was extracted from sorted cells for sequencing of the TCRbeta CDR3 region. TCRbeta CDR3 regions were sequenced using the immunoSEQ Assay. TCRdb took this table from immuneACCESS and kept in-frame rearrangements with V and J called. Such tables lack part of the clones; where checked against another copy, unresolved V genes explain under half of the gap, and the rest is unexplained. The sample profile shows approximately 58,000 clones; just under 80% of them were found once. Under 3% of the sample belongs to the ten largest clones. Beyond this particular receptor, the publication reports: Low levels of normalized T-cell clonal expansion were also seen in some patients who did not respond. After ivuxolimab, CD8+ T cells had more expanded clones than CD4+ T cells on average. At doses of 0.1 to 3.0 mg/kg, clonal expansion of both CD4+ and CD8+ blood T cells was observed from baseline to week 6. In partial responders in the 0.1-3.0 mg/kg groups, normalized peripheral clonal expansion was found to be among the lowest, especially among CD8+ T cells. The antigen specificity of the peripheral T cells that underwent clonal expansion was not determined.

V is reduced by 0 bases and J by 0 bases, leaving a spacing of 9 bases between them. The CDR1 and CDR2 encoded by the germline V gene are SGHRS and YFSETQ. From the cysteine up to the phenylalanine, the CDR3 has a length of 15 residues. The CDR3 DNA has 45 bases and is translated from base 1. The trial excluded patients who had a history of autoimmune disease or were on systemic immunosuppression. Peripheral blood for TCR sequencing was collected from all dose cohorts at baseline, on cycle 4 day 1, and on cycle 7 day 1. Samples came from an open-label, multicenter, first-in-human phase I dose-escalation trial of ivuxolimab. The trial enrolled adults with locally advanced or metastatic head and neck squamous cell, hepatocellular, melanoma or renal cell carcinoma. Before TCR sequencing, CD4+ T cells and CD8+ T cells were sorted from peripheral blood as separate populations. Comment on this clone: Its antigen target is currently unknown. Within one base of it there is no much larger clone, and no base qualities were kept.

The starting material was CD4+ or CD8+ T cells sorted from blood, obtained in a trial of the OX40 agonist ivuxolimab. This sequence uses TRBV5-1 and TRBJ2-5; the D gene assignment is ambiguous. The receptor was derived from an adult with an advanced solid tumor such as melanoma, head and neck, liver or kidney cancer. The CDR3 protein is CASSLAQTYQETQYF. The DNA sequence is as follows: TGCGCCAGCAGCTTGGCTCAGACGTACCAAGAGACCCAGTACTTC.